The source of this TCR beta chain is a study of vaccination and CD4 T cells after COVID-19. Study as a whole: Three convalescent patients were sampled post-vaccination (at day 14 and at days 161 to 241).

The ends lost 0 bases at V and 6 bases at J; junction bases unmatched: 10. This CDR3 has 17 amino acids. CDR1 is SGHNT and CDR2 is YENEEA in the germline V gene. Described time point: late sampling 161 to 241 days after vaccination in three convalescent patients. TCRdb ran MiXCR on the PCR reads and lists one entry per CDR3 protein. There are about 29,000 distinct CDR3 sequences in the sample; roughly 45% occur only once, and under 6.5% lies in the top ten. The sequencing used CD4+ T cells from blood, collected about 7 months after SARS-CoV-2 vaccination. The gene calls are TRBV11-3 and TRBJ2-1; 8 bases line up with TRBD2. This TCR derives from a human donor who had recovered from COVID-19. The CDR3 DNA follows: TGTGCCAGCAGCTTAGATCTCACGGGAGGGCCAAGCAATGAGCAGTTCTTC. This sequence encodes CASSLDLTGGPSNEQFF.